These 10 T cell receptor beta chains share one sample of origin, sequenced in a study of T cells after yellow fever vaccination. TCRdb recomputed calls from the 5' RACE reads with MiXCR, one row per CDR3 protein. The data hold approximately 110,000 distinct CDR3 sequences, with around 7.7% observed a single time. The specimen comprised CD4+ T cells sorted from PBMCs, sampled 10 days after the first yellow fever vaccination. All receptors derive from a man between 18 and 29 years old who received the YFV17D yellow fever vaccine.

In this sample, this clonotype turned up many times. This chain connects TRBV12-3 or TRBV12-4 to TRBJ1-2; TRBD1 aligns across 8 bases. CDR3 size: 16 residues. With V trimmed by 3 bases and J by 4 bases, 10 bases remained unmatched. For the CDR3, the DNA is TGTGCCAGCAGTTTCTCGGGGCGCGGGACAGGCTATGGCTACACCTTC. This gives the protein CASSFSGRGTGYGYTF.

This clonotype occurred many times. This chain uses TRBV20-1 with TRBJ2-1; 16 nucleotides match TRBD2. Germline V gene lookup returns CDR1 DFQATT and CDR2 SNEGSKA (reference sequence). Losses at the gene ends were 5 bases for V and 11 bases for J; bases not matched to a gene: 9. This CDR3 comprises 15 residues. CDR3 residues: CSAGIGTSGGAQQFF. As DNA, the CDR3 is TGCAGTGCTGGAATAGGGACTAGCGGGGGGGCCCAGCAGTTCTTC.

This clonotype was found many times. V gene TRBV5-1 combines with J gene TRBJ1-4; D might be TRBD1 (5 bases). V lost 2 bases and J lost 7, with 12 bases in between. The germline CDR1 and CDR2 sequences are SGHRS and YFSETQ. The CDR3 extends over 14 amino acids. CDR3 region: CASSFLEGSEKLFF. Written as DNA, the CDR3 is TGCGCCAGCAGCTTCCTAGAGGGGAGTGAAAAACTGTTTTTT.

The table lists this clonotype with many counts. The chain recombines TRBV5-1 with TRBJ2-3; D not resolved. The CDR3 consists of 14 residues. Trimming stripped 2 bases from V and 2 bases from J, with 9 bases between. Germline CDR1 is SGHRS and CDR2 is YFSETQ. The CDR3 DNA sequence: TGCGCCAGCAGCTTTAACACTTACACAGATACGCAGTATTTT. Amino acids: CASSFNTYTDTQYF.

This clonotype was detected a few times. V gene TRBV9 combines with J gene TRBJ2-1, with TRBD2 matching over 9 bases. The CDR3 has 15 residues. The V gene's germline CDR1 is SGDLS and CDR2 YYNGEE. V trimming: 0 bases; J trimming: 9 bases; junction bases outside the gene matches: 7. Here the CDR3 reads CASSVEPSGAGEQFF. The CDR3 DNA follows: TGTGCCAGCAGCGTAGAGCCTAGCGGGGCAGGTGAGCAGTTCTTC.

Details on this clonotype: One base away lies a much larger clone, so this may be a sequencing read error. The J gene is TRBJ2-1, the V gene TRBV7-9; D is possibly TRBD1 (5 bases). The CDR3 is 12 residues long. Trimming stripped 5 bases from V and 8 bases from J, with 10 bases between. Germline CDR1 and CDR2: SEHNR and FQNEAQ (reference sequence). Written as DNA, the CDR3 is TGTGCCAGCAGCCCAGGGTTTGATGAGCAGTTCTTC. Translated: CASSPGFDEQFF.

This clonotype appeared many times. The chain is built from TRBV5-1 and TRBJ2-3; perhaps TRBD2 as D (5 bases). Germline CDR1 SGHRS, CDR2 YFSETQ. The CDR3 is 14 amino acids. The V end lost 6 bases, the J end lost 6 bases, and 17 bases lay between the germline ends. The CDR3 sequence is CASTPGVGSDTQYF. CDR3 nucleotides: TGCGCCAGCACCCCCGGGGTAGGGTCGGATACGCAGTATTTT. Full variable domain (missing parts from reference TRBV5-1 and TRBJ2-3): KAGVTQTPRYLIKTRGQQVTLSCSPISGHRSVSWYQQTPGQGLQFLFEYFSETQRNKGNFPGRFSGRQFSNSRSEMNVSTLELGDSALYLCASTPGVGSDTQYFGPGTRLTVL.

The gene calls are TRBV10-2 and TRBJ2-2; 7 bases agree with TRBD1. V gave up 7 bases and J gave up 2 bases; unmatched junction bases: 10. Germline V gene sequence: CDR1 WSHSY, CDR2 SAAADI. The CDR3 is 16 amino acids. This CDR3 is CASIFRGGLNTGELFF. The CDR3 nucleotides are TGCGCCAGCATTTTCAGAGGGGGCCTTAACACCGGGGAGCTGTTTTTT.

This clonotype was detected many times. CDR3 sequence: CATSAESNYGYTF. Here the CDR3 DNA reads TGTGCCACCAGTGCCGAGTCCAACTATGGCTACACCTTC. This chain joins TRBV24-1 and TRBJ1-2; D remains ambiguous. Germline V gene lookup returns CDR1 KGHDR and CDR2 SFDVKD. V was cut by 5 bases and J by 2 bases, with 8 bases left in between. This CDR3 is built from 13 residues.

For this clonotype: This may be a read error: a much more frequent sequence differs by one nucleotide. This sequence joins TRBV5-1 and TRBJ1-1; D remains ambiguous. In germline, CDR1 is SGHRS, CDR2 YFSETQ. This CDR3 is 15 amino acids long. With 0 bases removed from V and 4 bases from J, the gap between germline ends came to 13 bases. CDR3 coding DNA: TGCGCCAGCAGCTTGGGACACCTACTGGGCACTGAAGCTTTCTTT. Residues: CASSLGHLLGTEAFF.